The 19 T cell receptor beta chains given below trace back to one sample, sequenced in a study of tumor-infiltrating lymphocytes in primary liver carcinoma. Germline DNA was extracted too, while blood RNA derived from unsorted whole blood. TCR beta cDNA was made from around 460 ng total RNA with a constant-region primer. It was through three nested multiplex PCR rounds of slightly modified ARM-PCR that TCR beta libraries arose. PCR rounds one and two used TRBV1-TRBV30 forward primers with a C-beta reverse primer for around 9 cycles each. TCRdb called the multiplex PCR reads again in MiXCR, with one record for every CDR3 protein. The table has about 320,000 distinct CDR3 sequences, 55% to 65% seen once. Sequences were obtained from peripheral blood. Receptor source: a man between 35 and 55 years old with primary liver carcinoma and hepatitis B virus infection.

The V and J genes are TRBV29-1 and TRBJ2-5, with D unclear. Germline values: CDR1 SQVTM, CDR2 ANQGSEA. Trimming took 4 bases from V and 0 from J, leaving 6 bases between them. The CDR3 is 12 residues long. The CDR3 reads CSVAANQETQYF. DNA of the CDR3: TGCAGCGTTGCGGCAAACCAAGAGACCCAGTACTTC.

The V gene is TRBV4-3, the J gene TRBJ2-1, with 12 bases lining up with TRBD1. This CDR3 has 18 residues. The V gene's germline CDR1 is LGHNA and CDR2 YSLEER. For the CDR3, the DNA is TGCGTCAACAGCCGGGCCGGCGGGGGACAGGGGGCTTACAATGAGCAGTTCTTC. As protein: CVNSRAGGGQGAYNEQFF.

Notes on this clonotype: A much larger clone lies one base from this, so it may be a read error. The CDR3 DNA is TGTGCCAGCAGTTTCATGGGGGGTCCTAAGGGTGAGCAGTTCTTC. Translated: CASSFMGGPKGEQFF. The chain couples TRBV6-2 or TRBV6-3 to TRBJ2-1; TRBD2 is a possible D gene (6 bases). Germline CDR1 reads MNHEY; CDR2 reads SVGEGT. The CDR3 consists of 15 residues. The V and J ends lost 4 bases and 9 bases respectively, with 19 bases between them.

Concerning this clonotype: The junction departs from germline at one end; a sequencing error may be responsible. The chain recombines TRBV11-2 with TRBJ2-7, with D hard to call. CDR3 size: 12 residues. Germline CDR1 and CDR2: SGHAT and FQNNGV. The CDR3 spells CAGSPTAYELYF. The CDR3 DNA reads TGTGCCGGCAGTCCCACTGCCTACGAGCTGTACTTC.

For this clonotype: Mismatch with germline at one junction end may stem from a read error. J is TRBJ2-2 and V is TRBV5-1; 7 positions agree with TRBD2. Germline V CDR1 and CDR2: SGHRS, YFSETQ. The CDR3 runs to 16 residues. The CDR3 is CARSLGGAANTGELFF. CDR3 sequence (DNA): TGCGCCAGAAGCTTGGGAGGGGCGGCGAACACCGGGGAGCTGTTTTTT.

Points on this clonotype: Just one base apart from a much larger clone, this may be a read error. The CDR3 DNA reads as TGTGCCAGCAGTTTAGGACTAGCCTGCAATGAGCAGTTCTTC. It yields the protein CASSLGLACNEQFF. This rearrangement joins TRBV12-3 or TRBV12-4 to TRBJ2-1; TRBD2 agrees at 7 bases. V lost 1 base to trimming and J lost 6 bases; unmatched junction nucleotides: 3. The CDR3 length is 14 residues.

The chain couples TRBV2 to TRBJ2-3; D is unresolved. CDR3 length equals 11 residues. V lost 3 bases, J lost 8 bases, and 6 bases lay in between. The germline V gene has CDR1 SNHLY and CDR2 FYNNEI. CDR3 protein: CASSEAGTQYF. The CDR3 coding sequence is TGTGCCAGCAGTGAGGCAGGTACGCAGTATTTT.

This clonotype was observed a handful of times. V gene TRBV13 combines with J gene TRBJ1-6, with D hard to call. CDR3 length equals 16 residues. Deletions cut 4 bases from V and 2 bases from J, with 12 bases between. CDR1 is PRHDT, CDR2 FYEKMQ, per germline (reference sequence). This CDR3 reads CASSSSGGTYNSPLHF. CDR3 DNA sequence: TGTGCCAGCAGCTCCTCGGGAGGCACCTATAATTCACCCCTCCACTTT.

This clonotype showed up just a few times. CDR3 bases: TGTGCCAGCAGTTCCCAGGACAGGGTCTTGAGTGGCTACACCTTC. It is translated as CASSSQDRVLSGYTF. The chain has TRBV5-4 and TRBJ1-2, with 8 positions matching TRBD1. Germline-derived CDR1 and CDR2 are SGHNT and YYREEE (reference sequence). CDR3 length equals 15 residues. V dropped 5 bases and J dropped 7; count of bases not matched to a gene: 13.

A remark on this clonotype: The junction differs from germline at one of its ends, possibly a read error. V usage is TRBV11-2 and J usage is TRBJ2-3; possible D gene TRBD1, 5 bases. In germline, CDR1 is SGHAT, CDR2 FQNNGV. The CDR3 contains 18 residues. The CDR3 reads CASSSYQRQFYPTDTQYF. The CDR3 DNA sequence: TGTGCCAGCAGCTCGTATCAGCGACAGTTCTACCCGACAGATACGCAATATTTT.

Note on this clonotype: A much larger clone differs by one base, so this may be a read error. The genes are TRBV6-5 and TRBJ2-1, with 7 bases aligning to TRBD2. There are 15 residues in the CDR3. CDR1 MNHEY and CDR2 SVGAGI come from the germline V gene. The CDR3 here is CASRREGASYNEHFF. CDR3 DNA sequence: TGTGCCAGCCGGAGGGAGGGAGCATCATACAATGAGCACTTCTTC.

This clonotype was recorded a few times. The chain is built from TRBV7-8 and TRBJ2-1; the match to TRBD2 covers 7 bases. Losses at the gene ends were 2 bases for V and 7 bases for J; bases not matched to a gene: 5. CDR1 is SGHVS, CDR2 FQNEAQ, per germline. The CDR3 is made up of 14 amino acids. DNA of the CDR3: TGTGCCAGCAGCTTAAGGCGGGAGAGGAATGAGCAGTTCTTC. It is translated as CASSLRRERNEQFF.

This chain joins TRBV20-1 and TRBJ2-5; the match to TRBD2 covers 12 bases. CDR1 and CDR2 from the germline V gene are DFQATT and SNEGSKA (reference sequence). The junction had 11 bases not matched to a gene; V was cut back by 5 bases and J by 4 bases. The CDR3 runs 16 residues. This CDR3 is CSAGGLAGFLGETQYF. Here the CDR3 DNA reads TGCAGTGCTGGGGGACTAGCGGGTTTTTTAGGAGAGACCCAGTACTTC.

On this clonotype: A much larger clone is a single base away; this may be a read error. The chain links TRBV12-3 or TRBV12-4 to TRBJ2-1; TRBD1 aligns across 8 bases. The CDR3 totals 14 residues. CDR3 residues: CASSLQGARNEQSF. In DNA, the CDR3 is TGTGCCAGCAGTTTACAGGGGGCCCGCAATGAGCAGTCCTTC.

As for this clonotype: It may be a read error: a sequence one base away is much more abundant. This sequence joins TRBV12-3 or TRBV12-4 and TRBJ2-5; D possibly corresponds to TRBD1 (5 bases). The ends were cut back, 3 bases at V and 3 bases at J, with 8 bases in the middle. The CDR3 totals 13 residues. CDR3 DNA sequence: TGTGCCAGCAGTTTCGGACATAAAGAGACCCAGTACTTC. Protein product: CASSFGHKETQYF.

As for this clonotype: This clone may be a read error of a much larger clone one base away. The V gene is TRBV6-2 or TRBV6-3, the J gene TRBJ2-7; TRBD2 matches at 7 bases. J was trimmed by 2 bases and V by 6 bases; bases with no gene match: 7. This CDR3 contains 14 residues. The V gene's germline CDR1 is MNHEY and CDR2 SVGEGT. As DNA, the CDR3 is TGTGCCAGCAGACTAGTGGGAGGGACCTACGAGCAGTACTTC. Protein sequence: CASRLVGGTYEQYF.

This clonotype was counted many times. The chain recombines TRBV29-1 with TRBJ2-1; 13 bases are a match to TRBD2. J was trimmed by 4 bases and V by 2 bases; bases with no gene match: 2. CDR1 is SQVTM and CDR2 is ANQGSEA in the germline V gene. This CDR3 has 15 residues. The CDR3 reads CSVEPGLAGYNEQFF. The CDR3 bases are TGCAGCGTTGAACCGGGACTAGCGGGATACAATGAGCAGTTCTTC.

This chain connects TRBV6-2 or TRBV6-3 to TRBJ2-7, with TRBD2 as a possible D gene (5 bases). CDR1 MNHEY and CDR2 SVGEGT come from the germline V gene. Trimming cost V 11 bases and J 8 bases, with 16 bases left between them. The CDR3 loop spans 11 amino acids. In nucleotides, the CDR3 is TGTGCCGGGTCGGCGGGCTATAAGCAGTACTTC. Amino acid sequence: CAGSAGYKQYF.

The CDR3: CASSFFGERGNQPQHF. In nucleotides, the CDR3 is TGTGCCAGCAGTTTTTTCGGGGAGAGGGGCAATCAGCCCCAGCATTTT. The V gene is TRBV28, the J gene TRBJ1-5; D unclear. In germline, CDR1 is MDHEN, CDR2 SYDVKM. The CDR3 covers 16 residues. Trimming stripped 3 bases from V and 2 bases from J, with 14 bases between. Variable domain in full (rest from reference TRBV28 and TRBJ1-5): DVKVTQSSRYLVKRTGEKVFLECVQDMDHENMFWYRQDPGLGLRLIYFSYDVKMKEKGDIPEGYSVSREKKERFSLILESASTNQTSMYLCASSFFGERGNQPQHFGDGTRLSIL.